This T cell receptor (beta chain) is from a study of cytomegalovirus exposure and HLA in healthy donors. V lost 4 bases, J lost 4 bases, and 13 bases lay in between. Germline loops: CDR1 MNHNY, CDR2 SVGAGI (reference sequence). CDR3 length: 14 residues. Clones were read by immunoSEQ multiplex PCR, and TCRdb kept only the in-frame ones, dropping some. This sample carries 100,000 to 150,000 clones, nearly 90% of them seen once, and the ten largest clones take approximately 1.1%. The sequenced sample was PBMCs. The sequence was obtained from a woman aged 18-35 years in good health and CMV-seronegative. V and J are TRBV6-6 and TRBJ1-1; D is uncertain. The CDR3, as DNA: TGTGCCAGCAGTTCGAGGGAGAGCGTCACTGAAGCTTTCTTT. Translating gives CASSSRESVTEAFF.